A selection of T cell receptor beta chains follows, all from one sample in a study of post-analysis software for immune sequencing data. TCRdb used MiXCR to reprocess the PCR reads, holding one entry per CDR3 protein. The repertoire holds fewer than 700,000 distinct CDR3 sequences, around 47% seen once, with roughly 1.8% in the top ten. The sample consisted of blood. These TCRs come from a girl aged 5-17 years with multiple sclerosis. Each CDR3 is given with its conserved first and last residue. Fields, in order: V gene, D gene, J gene, clone size, CDR3 protein, CDR3 DNA. A D gene is named only where the DNA matches it firmly. Some rows mark clone size as missing; the rest say once, few, many or name a class of expanded clone.

TRBV4-1,NA,TRBJ2-3,NA,CASSPITGVTDTQYF,TGCGCCAGCAGCCCGATAACGGGGGTCACAGATACGCAGTATTTT
TRBV6-6,NA,TRBJ2-7,few,CASSYFSPRQYF,TGTGCCAGCAGTTACTTTTCTCCCAGGCAGTACTTC
TRBV27,NA,TRBJ2-4,NA,CASSARVAKNIQYF,TGTGCCAGCAGTGCCAGGGTAGCCAAAAACATTCAGTACTTC
TRBV27,NA,TRBJ2-7,NA,CASWGTGISNEQYF,TGTGCCAGTTGGGGAACAGGGATTTCCAACGAGCAGTACTTC
TRBV29-1,NA,TRBJ2-3,NA,CSVEGRLSTDTQYF,TGCAGCGTTGAAGGCAGGTTAAGCACAGATACGCAGTATTTT
TRBV4-1,NA,TRBJ2-7,NA,CASSHAPPAGEQYF,TGCGCCAGCAGCCATGCGCCCCCGGCGGGCGAGCAGTACTTC
TRBV5-1,TRBD1,TRBJ2-1,NA,CASSLPPTGKNEQFF,TGCGCCAGCAGCCTCCCCCCGACAGGGAAGAATGAGCAGTTCTTC
TRBV20-1,NA,TRBJ2-7,NA,CSARVADTSSYEQYF,TGCAGTGCTAGGGTTGCAGACACGAGCTCCTACGAGCAGTACTTC
TRBV7-9,NA,TRBJ2-7,once,CASSKGSYERYF,TGTGCCAGCAGCAAGGGATCCTACGAGCGGTACTTC
TRBV7-9,NA,TRBJ2-5,NA,CASSQGGPEGVETQYF,TGTGCCAGCAGCCAAGGGGGGCCGGAAGGAGTAGAGACCCAGTACTTC
TRBV7-2,NA,TRBJ2-1,few,CASSRPGLSYNEQFF,TGTGCCAGCAGCCGTCCGGGACTCTCCTACAATGAGCAGTTCTTC
TRBV12-3/TRBV12-4,TRBD1,TRBJ2-3,NA,CASSLTRTGATDTQYF,TGTGCCAGCAGTTTAACCCGGACAGGGGCCACAGATACGCAGTATTTT
TRBV12-3/TRBV12-4,TRBD1,TRBJ2-7,NA,CASSFKAGGEGEQYF,TGTGCCAGCAGTTTTAAGGCAGGGGGCGAGGGCGAGCAGTACTTC
TRBV29-1,NA,TRBJ2-5,NA,CSVEPEGPQETQYF,TGCAGCGTTGAGCCCGAAGGGCCCCAAGAGACCCAGTACTTC
TRBV29-1,NA,TRBJ2-1,NA,CSVESVSSYNEQFF,TGCAGCGTTGAATCGGTGAGCTCCTACAATGAGCAGTTCTTC
TRBV7-9,NA,TRBJ2-7,NA,CASSLRERRNAYEQYF,TGTGCCAGCAGCTTAAGGGAAAGACGGAATGCCTACGAGCAGTACTTC
TRBV20-1,TRBD2,TRBJ2-7,NA,CSASSSGSYEQYF,TGCAGTGCCAGTTCTAGCGGGAGCTACGAGCAGTACTTC
TRBV13,TRBD2,TRBJ2-1,NA,CASSWPGLAGMGEQFF,TGTGCCAGCAGCTGGCCGGGACTAGCGGGGATGGGTGAGCAGTTCTTC
TRBV12-3/TRBV12-4,TRBD2,TRBJ2-1,few,CASRGLGLAGESYNEQFF,TGTGCCAGCAGGGGACTGGGACTAGCGGGAGAGTCATACAATGAGCAGTTCTTC
TRBV2,NA,TRBJ2-1,few,CASTDSWDEQFF,TGTGCCAGCACCGACAGTTGGGATGAGCAGTTCTTC
TRBV7-9,TRBD1,TRBJ1-2,NA,CASSSGGDRQTDLGYGYTF,TGTGCCAGCAGCTCCGGTGGGGACAGGCAAACCGACTTAGGATATGGCTACACCTTC
TRBV29-1,NA,TRBJ2-7,once,CSVEAIGGSSYEQYF,TGCAGCGTTGAAGCGATAGGGGGGAGCTCCTACGAGCAGTACTTC
TRBV13,TRBD2,TRBJ2-7,once,CASSFLGLAGEQYF,TGTGCCAGCAGCTTCCTTGGCCTAGCGGGGGAGCAGTACTTC
TRBV20-1,TRBD2,TRBJ2-7,few,CSARTPRTSVPYEQYF,TGCAGTGCTAGAACCCCTCGGACTAGCGTCCCCTACGAGCAGTACTTC
TRBV12-3/TRBV12-4,TRBD2,TRBJ2-3,NA,CASSLLGLAGGGGTGDTQYF,TGTGCCAGCAGTCTCCTAGGACTAGCGGGAGGCGGGGGCACAGGAGATACGCAGTATTTT
TRBV6-5,NA,TRBJ2-3,NA,CASSYSGAAGTDTQYF,TGTGCCAGCAGTTACTCGGGAGCCGCTGGAACAGATACGCAGTATTTT
TRBV10-3,TRBD1,TRBJ1-1,once,CAISPGQGNTEAFF,TGTGCCATCAGTCCAGGACAGGGCAACACTGAAGCTTTCTTT